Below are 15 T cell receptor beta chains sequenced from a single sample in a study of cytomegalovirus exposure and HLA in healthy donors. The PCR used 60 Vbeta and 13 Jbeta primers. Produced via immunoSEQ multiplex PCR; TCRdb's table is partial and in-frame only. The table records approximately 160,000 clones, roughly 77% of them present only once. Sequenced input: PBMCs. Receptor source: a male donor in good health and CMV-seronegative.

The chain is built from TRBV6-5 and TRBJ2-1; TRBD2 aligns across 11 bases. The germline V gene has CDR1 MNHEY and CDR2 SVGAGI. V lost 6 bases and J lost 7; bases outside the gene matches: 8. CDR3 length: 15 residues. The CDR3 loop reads CASSDGTSGRNEQFF. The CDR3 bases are TGTGCCAGCAGCGACGGGACTAGCGGACGGAATGAGCAGTTCTTC.

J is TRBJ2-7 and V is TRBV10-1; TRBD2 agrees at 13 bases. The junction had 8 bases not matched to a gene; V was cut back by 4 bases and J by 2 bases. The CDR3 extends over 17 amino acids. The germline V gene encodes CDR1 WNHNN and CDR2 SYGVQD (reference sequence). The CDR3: CASSGTSGSVRPYEQYF. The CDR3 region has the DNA TGCGCCAGCAGTGGGACTAGCGGGAGCGTTAGGCCCTACGAGCAGTACTTC.

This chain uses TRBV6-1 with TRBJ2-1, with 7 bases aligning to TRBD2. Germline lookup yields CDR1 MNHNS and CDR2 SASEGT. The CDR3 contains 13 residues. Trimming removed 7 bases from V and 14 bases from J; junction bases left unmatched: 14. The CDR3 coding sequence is TGTGCCAGCACTCTTCTTAGCGGGCTGGGGGAGTTCTTC. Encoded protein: CASTLLSGLGEFF.

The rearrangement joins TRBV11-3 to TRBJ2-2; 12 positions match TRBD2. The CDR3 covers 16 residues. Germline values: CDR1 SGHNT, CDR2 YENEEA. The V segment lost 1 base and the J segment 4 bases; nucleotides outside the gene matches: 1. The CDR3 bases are TGTGCCAGCAGCTTAGGACTAGCGGGAGCCACCGGGGAGCTGTTTTTT. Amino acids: CASSLGLAGATGELFF.

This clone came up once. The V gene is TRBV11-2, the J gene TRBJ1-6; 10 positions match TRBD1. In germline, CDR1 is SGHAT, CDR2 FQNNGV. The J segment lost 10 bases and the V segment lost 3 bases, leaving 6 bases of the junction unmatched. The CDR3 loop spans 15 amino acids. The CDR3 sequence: CASSLETGGKSPLHF. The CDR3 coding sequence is TGTGCCAGCAGCTTGGAGACAGGGGGCAAATCACCCCTCCACTTT.

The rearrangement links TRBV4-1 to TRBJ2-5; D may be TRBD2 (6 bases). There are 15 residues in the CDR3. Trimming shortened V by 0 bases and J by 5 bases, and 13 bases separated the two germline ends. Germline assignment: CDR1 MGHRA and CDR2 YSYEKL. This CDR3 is CASSQDPSVGETQYF. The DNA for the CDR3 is TGCGCCAGCAGCCAAGACCCTAGCGTTGGGGAGACCCAGTACTTC.

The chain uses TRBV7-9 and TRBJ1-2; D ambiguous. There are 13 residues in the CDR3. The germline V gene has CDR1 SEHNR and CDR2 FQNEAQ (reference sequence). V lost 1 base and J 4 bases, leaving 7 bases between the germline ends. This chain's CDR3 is CASSLGGFYGYTF. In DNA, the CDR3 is TGTGCCAGCAGCTTAGGAGGCTTCTATGGCTACACCTTC.

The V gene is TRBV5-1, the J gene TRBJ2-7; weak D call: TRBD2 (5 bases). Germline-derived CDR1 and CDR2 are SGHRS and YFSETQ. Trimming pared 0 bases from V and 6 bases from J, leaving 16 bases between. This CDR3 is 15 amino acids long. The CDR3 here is CASSLAMSGSFEQYF. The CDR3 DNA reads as TGCGCCAGCAGCTTGGCCATGTCTGGGAGCTTCGAGCAGTACTTC.

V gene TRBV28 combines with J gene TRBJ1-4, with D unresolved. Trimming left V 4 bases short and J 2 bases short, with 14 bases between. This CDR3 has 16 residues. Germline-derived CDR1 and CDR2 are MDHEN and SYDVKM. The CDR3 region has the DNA TGTGCCAGCAGTTCCCCCCGCGGGGTCACTAATGAAAAACTGTTTTTT. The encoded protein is CASSSPRGVTNEKLFF.

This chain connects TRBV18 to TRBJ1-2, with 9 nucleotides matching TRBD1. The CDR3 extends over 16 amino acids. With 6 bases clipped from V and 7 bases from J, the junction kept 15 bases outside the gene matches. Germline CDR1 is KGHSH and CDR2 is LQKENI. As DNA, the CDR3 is TGTGCCAGCTCCCGGGACAGGGATAATTCTCCGGGTGGCTACACCTTC. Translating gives CASSRDRDNSPGGYTF.

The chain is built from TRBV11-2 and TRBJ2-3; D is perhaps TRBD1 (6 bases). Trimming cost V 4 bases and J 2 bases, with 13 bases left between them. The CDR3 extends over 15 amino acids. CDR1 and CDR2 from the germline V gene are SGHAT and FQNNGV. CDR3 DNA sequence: TGTGCCAGCAGCTCGGACAGTCTAAACACAGATACGCAGTATTTT. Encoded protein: CASSSDSLNTDTQYF.

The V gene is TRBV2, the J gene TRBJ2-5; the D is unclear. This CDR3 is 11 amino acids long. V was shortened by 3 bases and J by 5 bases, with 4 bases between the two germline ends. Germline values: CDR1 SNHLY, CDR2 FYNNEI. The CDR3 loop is CASSEAETQYF. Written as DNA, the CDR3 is TGTGCCAGCAGTGAGGCTGAGACCCAGTACTTC.

The chain's CDR3 is CASQQARDTEAFF. The CDR3 coding sequence is TGTGCCAGCCAACAGGCACGGGACACTGAAGCTTTCTTT. The chain links TRBV19 to TRBJ1-1; D might be TRBD1 (5 bases). Trimming left V 9 bases short and J 3 bases short, with 14 bases between. This CDR3 comprises 13 residues. Germline lookup yields CDR1 LNHDA and CDR2 SQIVND (reference sequence). Drawing the rest from reference TRBV19 and TRBJ1-1, the complete variable domain is DGGITQSPKYLFRKEGQNVTLSCEQNLNHDAMYWYRQDPGQGLRLIYYSQIVNDFQKGDIAEGYSVSREKKESFPLTVTSAQKNPTAFYLCASQQARDTEAFFGQGTRLTVV.

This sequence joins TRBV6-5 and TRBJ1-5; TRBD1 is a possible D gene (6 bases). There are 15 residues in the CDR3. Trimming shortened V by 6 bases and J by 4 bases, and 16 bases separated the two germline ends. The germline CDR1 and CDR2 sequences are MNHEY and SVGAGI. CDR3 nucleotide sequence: TGTGCCAGCAGGGGCGGACAGAGTTTTAATCAGCCCCAGCATTTT. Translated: CASRGGQSFNQPQHF.

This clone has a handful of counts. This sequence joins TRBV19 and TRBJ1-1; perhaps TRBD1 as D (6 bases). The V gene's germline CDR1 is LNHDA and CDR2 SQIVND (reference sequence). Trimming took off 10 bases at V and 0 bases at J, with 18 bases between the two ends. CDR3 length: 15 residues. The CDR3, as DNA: TGTGCCACCCAACCGGGACAAATAATGAACACTGAAGCTTTCTTT. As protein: CATQPGQIMNTEAFF.